Each of the 23 T cell receptor beta chains below was sequenced from the same sample in a study of T cell responses to AZD1222 COVID-19 vaccine. Sequenced by immunoSEQ multiplex PCR; TCRdb stores in-frame clones only, minus some. Here the sample spans roughly 99,000 clones, 92% being singletons. The sequences come from peripheral blood, collected 28 days after the second AZD1222 dose. The source is an adult who received the AZD1222 COVID-19 vaccine.

The V and J genes are TRBV7-9 and TRBJ1-2; D gene ambiguous. Trimming removed 0 bases from V and 8 bases from J, with 13 bases in between. CDR1 is SEHNR and CDR2 is FQNEAQ in the germline V gene (reference sequence). The CDR3 runs 14 residues. CDR3 sequence reads: CASSLALLTNGYTF. The DNA of the CDR3 is TGTGCCAGCAGCTTAGCGCTCTTAACTAACGGCTACACCTTC.

This chain joins TRBV7-2 and TRBJ1-6; 7 bases map to TRBD1. Germline loops: CDR1 SGHTA, CDR2 FQGNSA. The CDR3 has 13 residues. V was pared by 4 bases and J by 8 bases, with 2 bases of the junction left unmatched. Here the CDR3 DNA reads TGTGCCAGCAGCTCAGGACAGGATTCACCCCTCCACTTT. It specifies CASSSGQDSPLHF.

The rearrangement links TRBV7-9 to TRBJ2-7; 12 bases are shared with TRBD2. There are 15 residues in the CDR3. From germline, CDR1 is SEHNR and CDR2 FQNEAQ (reference sequence). V shed 6 bases and J 4 bases; nucleotides not matched to a gene: 7. The CDR3 DNA follows: TGTGCCAGCAGACGACTAGCGGGAGCATCTTACGAGCAGTACTTC. The encoded protein is CASRRLAGASYEQYF.

The gene calls are TRBV15 and TRBJ2-1, with 8 bases aligning to TRBD2. Germline CDR1 reads LNHNV; CDR2 reads YYDKDF (reference sequence). The CDR3 spans 15 residues. Trimming cost V 0 bases and J 9 bases; bases outside gene matches: 7. Written as DNA, the CDR3 is TGTGCCACCAGCAGAGATCAAGGACTAGCCAGTGAGCAGTTCTTC. Amino acid sequence: CATSRDQGLASEQFF.

This rearrangement joins TRBV7-2 to TRBJ1-1, with D hard to call. CDR1 and CDR2 (germline): SGHTA, FQGNSA. With 0 bases removed from V and 1 base from J, the gap between germline ends came to 3 bases. The CDR3 extends over 13 amino acids. CDR3 DNA: TGTGCCAGCAGCTTAGCGACGAACACTGAAGCTTTCTTT. It encodes CASSLATNTEAFF.

V and J are TRBV20-1 and TRBJ1-1, with a weak D call TRBD1 (5 bases). This CDR3 region has 10 residues. Germline values: CDR1 DFQATT, CDR2 SNEGSKA (reference sequence). Between the trimmed V and J ends, which lost 2 bases and 11 bases, there was a span of 9 bases. The CDR3: CSARYRQAFF. The DNA of the CDR3 is TGCAGTGCTAGATATCGACAGGCTTTCTTT.

The gene calls are TRBV6-5 and TRBJ1-5; 8 bases are shared with TRBD1. There are 14 residues in the CDR3. Germline CDR1 is MNHEY and CDR2 is SVGAGI. V gave up 7 bases and J gave up 1 base; unmatched junction bases: 3. CDR3 in DNA: TGTGCCAGCATAAGGGACAGGAGCAATCAGCCCCAGCATTTT. As protein: CASIRDRSNQPQHF.

The rearrangement links TRBV15 to TRBJ1-2; 8 bases line up with TRBD1. V shed 3 bases, J shed 0 bases, and the junction held 3 bases outside the gene matches. There are 15 residues in the CDR3. Germline V CDR1 and CDR2: LNHNV, YYDKDF (reference sequence). CDR3 nucleotides: TGTGCCACCAGCAGGGACAGGGTAGCTAACTATGGCTACACCTTC. Its translation is CATSRDRVANYGYTF.

DNA for the CDR3: TGTGCCAGCAGCCAAGATTCTCAACAGGGAAAGGAAAAACTGTTTTTT. This encodes CASSQDSQQGKEKLFF. The V and J genes are TRBV4-2 and TRBJ1-4; possibly TRBD1 for D (6 bases). The CDR3 runs 16 residues. In germline, CDR1 is LGHNA, CDR2 YNFKEQ. V was cut by 0 bases and J by 8 bases, with 16 bases left in between.

This chain connects TRBV7-2 to TRBJ2-3, with 9 bases aligning to TRBD1. CDR3 length: 15 residues. Germline V gene sequence: CDR1 SGHTA, CDR2 FQGNSA. Trimming cost V 4 bases and J 3 bases; bases outside gene matches: 5. The CDR3 sequence: CASSSRTGETDTQYF. The CDR3 DNA is TGTGCCAGCAGCTCCCGGACAGGGGAAACAGATACGCAGTATTTT. Variable domain in full (rest from reference TRBV7-2 and TRBJ2-3): GAGVSQSPSNKVTEKGKDVELRCDPISGHTALYWYRQSLGQGLEFLIYFQGNSAPDKSGLPSDRFSAERTGGSVSTLTIQRTQQEDSAVYLCASSSRTGETDTQYFGPGTRLTVL.

The rearrangement joins TRBV6-5 to TRBJ2-5; 8 positions agree with TRBD2. J was trimmed by 3 bases and V by 2 bases; bases with no gene match: 2. The germline V gene has CDR1 MNHEY and CDR2 SVGAGI. The CDR3 contains 14 residues. The CDR3 bases are TGTGCCAGCAGTTACGGGGGACTAGAAGAGACCCAGTACTTC. This translates into CASSYGGLEETQYF.

The gene calls are TRBV28 and TRBJ1-2; TRBD1 might be the D (5 bases). Deletions cut 4 bases from V and 4 bases from J, with 19 bases between. Germline V gives CDR1 MDHEN, CDR2 SYDVKM. The CDR3 has 16 amino acids. The CDR3 protein is CASSSEGGVQGYGYTF. DNA for the CDR3: TGTGCCAGCAGTTCCGAGGGTGGCGTCCAGGGCTATGGCTACACCTTC.

The V and J genes are TRBV10-2 and TRBJ2-6; 8 nucleotides match TRBD1. The V gene end was trimmed by 11 bases and the J gene end by 4 bases; junction bases not matched to a gene: 13. Germline CDR1 and CDR2: WSHSY and SAAADI. The CDR3 length is 16 residues. CDR3 nucleotides: TGCGCCGTTACTCCAGGGGGCGCCCCAGGGGCCAACGTCCTGACTTTC. It encodes CAVTPGGAPGANVLTF.

On this clone: Its ends do not fully match the called genes, so a read error is possible. The rearrangement links TRBV4-1 to TRBJ1-1, with unresolved D. The CDR3 has 15 amino acids. Germline V gives CDR1 MGHRA, CDR2 YSYEKL. The CDR3 sequence is CASSLQSSTPVLVSF. DNA of the CDR3: TGCGCCAGCAGCCTCCAGTCCTCGACACCGGTTTTAGTTAGCTTT.

The V and J genes are TRBV19 and TRBJ1-1, with D perhaps matching TRBD1 (5 bases). Trimming took 5 bases from V and 3 from J, leaving 10 bases between them. Looked up from germline, CDR1 is LNHDA and CDR2 is SQIVND (reference sequence). The CDR3 has 13 residues. DNA of the CDR3: TGTGCCAGTAGTCATGGGGGGTACACTGAAGCTTTCTTT. This translates into CASSHGGYTEAFF.

With respect to this clone: Within the sample, other DNA sequences also encode this same CDR3. This chain links TRBV27 with TRBJ2-1; no clear D gene. The V gene lost 2 bases and the J gene lost 4 bases, with 6 bases spanning the gap. The CDR3 is made up of 13 amino acids. From germline, CDR1 is MNHEY and CDR2 SMNVEV (reference sequence). The DNA for the CDR3 is TGTGCCAGCAGTTTAGGTCTTTACAATGAGCAGTTCTTC. This codes for CASSLGLYNEQFF.

CDR3 sequence: CASSPRDRNSPLHF. CDR3 DNA: TGTGCCAGCTCACCACGGGACAGAAATTCACCCCTCCACTTT. The V and J genes are TRBV18 and TRBJ1-6; 7 positions agree with TRBD1. The CDR3 loop spans 14 amino acids. Looked up from germline, CDR1 is KGHSH and CDR2 is LQKENI. V was pared by 1 base and J by 7 bases, with 1 base of the junction left unmatched.

V gene TRBV6-5 combines with J gene TRBJ1-3, with D maybe TRBD1 (6 bases). V dropped 7 bases and J dropped 2 bases, with 15 bases sitting between them. This CDR3 comprises 15 residues. Germline V CDR1 and CDR2: MNHEY, SVGAGI. CDR3 sequence reads: CASTARGVTGNTIYF. DNA of the CDR3: TGTGCCAGCACCGCAAGGGGGGTCACTGGAAACACCATATATTTT.

This clone was counted many times. Other DNA sequences in the sample encode the same CDR3. The J gene is TRBJ1-1, the V gene TRBV19; 9 positions match TRBD1. This CDR3 contains 13 residues. Germline assignment: CDR1 LNHDA and CDR2 SQIVND (reference sequence). The J segment lost 4 bases and the V segment lost 5 bases, leaving 2 bases of the junction unmatched. The CDR3 DNA is TGTGCCAGTAGTCGGACAGGGGCCACTGAAGCTTTCTTT. Amino acid sequence: CASSRTGATEAFF.

V and J are TRBV30 and TRBJ2-3; 9 bases are a match to TRBD1. In germline, CDR1 is GTSNPN, CDR2 SVGIG (reference sequence). The CDR3 is made up of 13 amino acids. The DNA for the CDR3 is TGTGCTAGGGACAGGGCGGGCACAGATACGCAGTATTTT. Its translation is CARDRAGTDTQYF.

The V and J genes are TRBV10-3 and TRBJ2-6; unclear D gene. V was pared by 11 bases and J by 0 bases, with 11 bases between. Germline values: CDR1 ENHRY, CDR2 SYGVKD. The CDR3 runs 14 residues. In DNA, the CDR3 is TGTGCCTCCGCAAGCGACTCTGGGGCCAACGTCCTGACTTTC. Translated, it gives CASASDSGANVLTF.

V usage is TRBV13 and J usage is TRBJ2-1, with D possibly matching TRBD2 (6 bases). Germline assignment: CDR1 PRHDT and CDR2 FYEKMQ (reference sequence). The length of the CDR3 is 12 residues. V was clipped by 4 bases and J by 9 bases, with 10 bases between them. Here the CDR3 DNA reads TGTGCCAGCAGCTCCCTGGGGGGTGAGCAGTTCTTC. Translation: CASSSLGGEQFF.

The chain is built from TRBV5-6 and TRBJ1-5; D is uncertain. The CDR3 spans 16 residues. V was pared by 4 bases and J by 2 bases, with 16 bases between. The germline CDR1 and CDR2 sequences are SGHDT and YYEEEE. This CDR3 reads CASSVWARAGNQPQHF. In DNA form, the CDR3 reads TGTGCCAGCAGCGTCTGGGCCCGGGCAGGCAATCAGCCCCAGCATTTT.